Below are 13 T cell receptor beta chains sequenced from a single sample in a study of neurological immune-mediated disorders. TCRdb re-derived calls from the 5' RACE reads in MiXCR, one entry per CDR3 protein. Among over 60,000 distinct CDR3 sequences, 4% to 6% were seen once, and the ten largest hold 3.4%. Sequencing was carried out using PBMCs. The origin of the receptors is a woman aged 50 to 60 with multiple sclerosis.

This clonotype has a handful of counts. The gene calls are TRBV28 and TRBJ1-5; possible D gene TRBD1, 6 bases. V gave up 5 bases and J gave up 7 bases, with 9 bases separating them. The CDR3 has 12 amino acids. Per the germline V gene, CDR1 is MDHEN and CDR2 is SYDVKM. This CDR3 reads CASSPQGQPQHF. CDR3 DNA: TGTGCCAGCAGTCCTCAGGGGCAGCCCCAGCATTTT.

In its sample, this clonotype was seen a few times. CDR3 sequence reads: CASSLSSGASYNEQFF. In DNA, the CDR3 is TGTGCCAGCAGCTTGAGTAGCGGGGCCTCCTACAATGAGCAGTTCTTC. V and J are TRBV7-3 and TRBJ2-1, with TRBD2 matching 8 bases. CDR1 and CDR2 (germline): SGHTA, FQGTGA. The junction had 4 bases not matched to a gene; V was cut back by 3 bases and J by 0 bases. This CDR3 comprises 16 residues.

This clonotype has a count of ten or more. The chain joins TRBV3-1 to TRBJ2-2; a possible D gene is TRBD2 (6 bases). Germline V gene data show CDR1 as LGHDT and CDR2 as YNNKEL (reference sequence). The CDR3 is 13 residues long. V was shortened by 1 base and J by 8 bases, with 8 bases between the two germline ends. CDR3 protein: CASSQGLGGELFF. CDR3 DNA: TGTGCCAGCAGCCAAGGACTAGGGGGGGAGCTGTTTTTT.

The chain joins TRBV7-2 to TRBJ2-2; D might be TRBD1 or TRBD2, each matching 5 bases. The CDR3 extends over 15 amino acids. Trimming left V 0 bases short and J 6 bases short, with 11 bases between. CDR1 is SGHTA and CDR2 is FQGNSA in the germline V gene. CDR3 loop: CASSLAGVVAGELFF. The CDR3 region has the DNA TGTGCCAGCAGCTTAGCGGGGGTGGTAGCCGGGGAGCTGTTTTTT.

Turning to this clonotype: A much larger clone lies one base from this, so it may be a read error. The CDR3 ends on some other residue instead of the conserved phenylalanine or tryptophan, so this is likely a read error. This chain links TRBV20-1 with TRBJ2-7; D possibly corresponds to TRBD1 (6 bases). The ends were cut back, 6 bases at V and 2 bases at J, with 11 bases in the middle. In germline, CDR1 is DFQATT, CDR2 SNEGSKA (reference sequence). The CDR3 has 12 amino acids. CDR3 nucleotide sequence: TGCAGTGCGCCGACAGGAGCCTACGAGCAGTACTGC. It codes for CSAPTGAYEQYC.

This clonotype was seen repeatedly, ten times or more. The rearrangement uses TRBV15 and TRBJ2-7; 8 bases map to TRBD1. CDR3 length: 15 residues. Germline CDR1 is LNHNV and CDR2 is YYDKDF (reference sequence). Unmatched junction bases numbered 15, after V lost 11 bases and J lost 3 bases. The CDR3 here is CAAPRTRGQVYEQYF. CDR3 nucleotide sequence: TGTGCCGCCCCCAGGACGAGGGGACAGGTCTACGAGCAGTACTTC.

V is TRBV5-1 and J is TRBJ2-5; 9 nucleotides line up with TRBD1. Germline V gene data show CDR1 as SGHRS and CDR2 as YFSETQ. V shed 2 bases and J 5 bases; nucleotides not matched to a gene: 4. CDR3 size: 14 residues. The chain's CDR3 is CASSLRDREETQYF. The CDR3 DNA is TGCGCCAGCAGCTTACGGGACAGGGAGGAGACCCAGTACTTC.

This clonotype occurred many times. This chain connects TRBV7-2 to TRBJ2-5; D remains ambiguous. CDR3 size: 15 residues. Per germline, CDR1 SGHTA and CDR2 FQGNSA. With 7 bases removed from V and 5 bases from J, the gap between germline ends came to 20 bases. CDR3 DNA sequence: TGTGCCAGCACTAAACCCGGCGGCGGTCGGGAGACCCAGTACTTC. This translates into CASTKPGGGRETQYF.

This clonotype showed up just once. J is TRBJ1-1 and V is TRBV11-2; 9 bases are a match to TRBD1. V lost 2 bases to trimming and J lost 6 bases; unmatched junction nucleotides: 7. The CDR3 sequence is 15 residues long. Germline V gives CDR1 SGHAT, CDR2 FQNNGV. The CDR3 bases are TGTGCCAGCAGCTTATTAGGACAGGGGATGTCTGAAGCTTTCTTT. It translates to CASSLLGQGMSEAFF.

This clonotype was seen many times. The chain joins TRBV11-3 to TRBJ1-1; the D is unclear. Looked up from germline, CDR1 is SGHNT and CDR2 is YENEEA. The V and J ends lost 5 bases and 0 bases respectively, with 7 bases between them. The CDR3 spans 13 residues. The chain's CDR3 is CASSPNLNTEAFF. For the CDR3, the DNA is TGTGCCAGCAGCCCTAACCTGAACACTGAAGCTTTCTTT.

This clonotype has ten or more counts. The gene calls are TRBV5-1 and TRBJ2-5; D assignment may be TRBD1 or TRBD2 (5 bases each). V was trimmed by 1 base and J by 2 bases, leaving 9 bases between them. Germline lookup yields CDR1 SGHRS and CDR2 YFSETQ. This CDR3 has 14 amino acids. The CDR3 DNA is TGCGCCAGCAGCTTGCAATGGGGGCAAGAGACCCAGTACTTC. This translates into CASSLQWGQETQYF.

This clonotype was counted many times. The rearrangement links TRBV5-1 to TRBJ2-5; TRBD2 aligns across 10 bases. The germline V gene encodes CDR1 SGHRS and CDR2 YFSETQ. This CDR3 contains 15 residues. The J segment lost 1 base and the V segment lost 4 bases, leaving 4 bases of the junction unmatched. The CDR3 nucleotides are TGCGCCAGCAGCCCTAGCGGGGGTTCCCAAGAGACCCAGTACTTC. Encoded protein: CASSPSGGSQETQYF. The variable domain in full, completed from reference TRBV5-1 and TRBJ2-5, reads KAGVTQTPRYLIKTRGQQVTLSCSPISGHRSVSWYQQTPGQGLQFLFEYFSETQRNKGNFPGRFSGRQFSNSRSEMNVSTLELGDSALYLCASSPSGGSQETQYFGPGTRLLVL.

This clonotype was observed many times. V usage is TRBV7-2 and J usage is TRBJ2-4; 9 nucleotides agree with TRBD1. The V gene end was trimmed by 5 bases and the J gene end by 8 bases; junction bases not matched to a gene: 7. Germline CDR1 and CDR2: SGHTA and FQGNSA. CDR3 length: 14 amino acids. CDR3 bases: TGTGCCAGCAGCCTTGGGACAGGGTTGTACATTCAGTACTTC. It specifies CASSLGTGLYIQYF.